What follows are 32 T cell receptor beta chains derived from one specimen sequenced in a study of early T cells in non-severe SARS-CoV-2 infection. Each CDR3 protein is one row after TCRdb ran MiXCR on the 5' RACE reads. This sample yields roughly 56,000 distinct CDR3 sequences, of which approximately 10% are seen a single time; 1.2% belongs to the top ten. Material: whole blood. These TCRs come from an adult who was a healthcare worker with PCR-confirmed SARS-CoV-2 infection or an uninfected control (not recorded which).

This clonotype has ten or more counts. The rearrangement links TRBV4-1 to TRBJ1-2; D is uncertain. V shed 1 base and J shed 8 bases, with 14 bases lying between them. The length of the CDR3 is 14 residues. Germline assignment: CDR1 MGHRA and CDR2 YSYEKL. The CDR3 here is CASSQAVPVGGYTF. The DNA for the CDR3 is TGCGCCAGCAGCCAAGCTGTCCCGGTAGGCGGCTACACCTTC.

In this sample, this clonotype turned up many times. The CDR3: CASSFYPGSGANVLTF. The CDR3 bases are TGTGCCAGCAGCTTTTATCCGGGGTCTGGGGCCAACGTCCTGACTTTC. The chain has TRBV7-2 and TRBJ2-6, with a tentative D call TRBD2 (5 bases). Deletions cut 3 bases from V and 1 base from J, with 10 bases between. This CDR3 is built from 16 residues. CDR1 and CDR2 (germline): SGHTA, FQGNSA.

This sequence joins TRBV24-1 and TRBJ2-3; D perhaps matches TRBD1 (5 bases). The V gene lost 5 bases and the J gene lost 2 bases, with 13 bases spanning the gap. Germline CDR1 is KGHDR and CDR2 is SFDVKD. The CDR3 totals 15 residues. The DNA for the CDR3 is TGTGCCACCAGTGCCACGACAGAGTCCACAGATACGCAGTATTTT. Its translation is CATSATTESTDTQYF.

The J gene is TRBJ1-1, the V gene TRBV6-6; D gene ambiguous. The CDR3 contains 15 residues. The germline V gene encodes CDR1 MNHNY and CDR2 SVGAGI (reference sequence). The V and J ends lost 2 bases and 3 bases respectively, with 13 bases between them. CDR3 in DNA: TGTGCCAGCAGTTACGAGACGGCTCGTTACACTGAAGCTTTCTTT. It yields the protein CASSYETARYTEAFF.

The table lists this clonotype with many counts. CDR3 sequence reads: CASSLLLTGKDTQYF. In nucleotides, the CDR3 is TGTGCCAGCAGTTTATTGCTTACAGGGAAAGATACGCAGTATTTT. The V call is TRBV12-3 or TRBV12-4, the J call TRBJ2-3; D possibly corresponds to TRBD1 (6 bases). The CDR3 contains 15 residues. V gave up 2 bases and J gave up 5 bases, with 14 bases separating them.

This clonotype was seen more than once but under ten times. The rearrangement links TRBV5-1 to TRBJ1-6; D perhaps matches TRBD1 (6 bases). V lost 4 bases to trimming and J lost 7 bases, with 30 bases between them. Germline-derived CDR1 and CDR2 are SGHRS and YFSETQ. The CDR3 length is 20 residues. The CDR3 nucleotides are TGCGCCAGCAGCCTGAACCCTAAACCGCAAAACAGGGCACGGAATTCACCCCTCCACTTT. Amino acid sequence: CASSLNPKPQNRARNSPLHF.

This chain uses TRBV20-1 with TRBJ2-5; the D gene is possibly TRBD2 (6 bases). Germline-derived CDR1 and CDR2 are DFQATT and SNEGSKA (reference sequence). This CDR3 is built from 13 residues. Deletions cut 5 bases from V and 3 bases from J, with 13 bases between. The CDR3 loop is CSALPRGKETQYF. The CDR3 DNA sequence: TGCAGTGCTTTGCCGCGGGGAAAAGAGACCCAGTACTTC.

The chain joins TRBV6-2 or TRBV6-3 to TRBJ2-5, with D possibly TRBD1 on 5 matching bases. V dropped 4 bases and J dropped 3 bases, with 21 bases sitting between them. Looked up from germline, CDR1 is MNHEY and CDR2 is SVGEGT. CDR3 length: 17 amino acids. The CDR3 sequence is CASSFLPRVDRKETQYF. The CDR3 coding sequence is TGTGCCAGCAGTTTCCTCCCCAGGGTAGACAGAAAAGAGACCCAGTACTTC.

This clonotype was picked up many times. This chain connects TRBV2 to TRBJ1-2, with a weak D call TRBD1 (5 bases). Trimming removed 1 base from V and 7 bases from J, with 10 bases in between. Germline assignment: CDR1 SNHLY and CDR2 FYNNEI. CDR3 length: 13 amino acids. The CDR3 nucleotides read TGTGCCAGCAGTGAAGGACACACAGGTGGCTACACCTTC. Protein: CASSEGHTGGYTF.

This clonotype was counted ten times or more. The chain employs TRBV6-6 and TRBJ2-4; 8 bases match TRBD1. Trimming at V came to 2 bases and at J to 6 bases, leaving 3 bases not matched to a gene. Germline assignment: CDR1 MNHNY and CDR2 SVGAGI (reference sequence). The CDR3 is 14 amino acids. This CDR3 reads CASSYGQGLNIQYF. CDR3 coding DNA: TGTGCCAGCAGTTACGGACAGGGTTTAAACATTCAGTACTTC.

This clonotype came up many times. The gene calls are TRBV14 and TRBJ2-5, with TRBD2 as a possible D gene (7 bases). Trimming removed 5 bases from V and 3 bases from J, with 19 bases in between. CDR3 size: 16 residues. Germline CDR1 is SGHDN and CDR2 is FVKESK. Here the CDR3 DNA reads TGTGCCAGCAGCGGACTACGTAGGGGGGGAGAAGAGACCCAGTACTTC. It translates to CASSGLRRGGEETQYF.

The chain combines TRBV11-3 with TRBJ2-4; 7 bases align to TRBD1. This CDR3 spans 18 amino acids. V shed 0 bases and J 7 bases; nucleotides not matched to a gene: 15. Germline CDR1 is SGHNT and CDR2 is YENEEA. The DNA of the CDR3 is TGTGCCAGCAGCTTAGACAGGGGGACGGGGATAACGAAGAACATTCAGTACTTC. This encodes CASSLDRGTGITKNIQYF.

Ten or more counts support this clonotype. The V gene is TRBV10-3, the J gene TRBJ2-3; 8 nucleotides align to TRBD2. This CDR3 is built from 21 residues. J lost 2 bases, V lost 3 bases, and 22 bases had no gene match. The germline CDR1 and CDR2 sequences are ENHRY and SYGVKD. This CDR3 reads CAISDTKLADAVRGLTDTQYF. DNA of the CDR3: TGTGCCATCAGTGATACAAAACTAGCGGACGCGGTCCGAGGCCTCACAGATACGCAGTATTTT.

This clonotype appeared many times. The V call is TRBV20-1, the J call TRBJ2-3, with 7 bases aligning to TRBD2. With V trimmed by 3 bases and J by 3 bases, 0 bases remained unmatched. Germline V gene data show CDR1 as DFQATT and CDR2 as SNEGSKA (reference sequence). CDR3 length: 12 amino acids. The CDR3 here is CSASGGTDTQYF. The CDR3 DNA reads TGCAGTGCTAGCGGGGGGACAGATACGCAGTATTTT.

The chain carries TRBV9 and TRBJ1-3; 7 bases match TRBD1. The CDR3 is made up of 16 amino acids. V was pared by 3 bases and J by 0 bases, with 6 bases of the junction left unmatched. CDR1 and CDR2 (germline): SGDLS, YYNGEE. The chain's CDR3 is CASSAKGQISGNTIYF. CDR3 bases: TGTGCCAGCAGCGCAAAGGGACAGATCTCTGGAAACACCATATATTTT.

This clonotype was seen more than once but under ten times. The rearrangement links TRBV3-1 to TRBJ2-1; unclear D gene. Germline CDR1 LGHDT, CDR2 YNNKEL (reference sequence). The CDR3 is 12 amino acids. The ends were cut back, 1 base at V and 9 bases at J, with 7 bases in the middle. DNA of the CDR3: TGTGCCAGCAGCCAAGGCAACGGTGAGCAGTTCTTC. This sequence encodes CASSQGNGEQFF.

This clonotype was counted many times. The rearrangement uses TRBV19 and TRBJ1-5, with D possibly being TRBD1 (5 bases). Germline V lookup: CDR1 LNHDA, CDR2 SQIVND (reference sequence). The CDR3 is 14 amino acids. Trimming removed 7 bases from V and 1 base from J, with 11 bases in between. The CDR3 DNA sequence: TGTGCCAGTAAAGACGACAGCAGCAATCAGCCCCAGCATTTT. Translating gives CASKDDSSNQPQHF.

This rearrangement joins TRBV24-1 to TRBJ1-1, with D perhaps matching TRBD1 (5 bases). V was pared by 4 bases and J by 1 base, with 12 bases between. The CDR3 covers 15 residues. Looked up from germline, CDR1 is KGHDR and CDR2 is SFDVKD. CDR3 sequence: CATSDSRTPNTEAFF. In DNA, the CDR3 is TGTGCCACCAGTGACTCCAGGACACCGAACACTGAAGCTTTCTTT.

The chain couples TRBV5-4 to TRBJ1-6; a weak D match, TRBD1 (5 bases). The germline gives CDR1 SGHNT, CDR2 YYREEE (reference sequence). Trimming took 3 bases from V and 6 from J, leaving 13 bases between them. This CDR3 is built from 15 residues. The CDR3 coding sequence is TGTGCCAGCAGCTGGGAGCAGGGCATTAATTCACCCCTCCACTTT. Amino acids: CASSWEQGINSPLHF.

This clonotype turned up a few times. V gene TRBV25-1 combines with J gene TRBJ2-4; TRBD2 aligns across 9 bases. The CDR3 sequence is 15 residues long. J lost 1 base, V lost 3 bases, and 1 base had no gene match. CDR1 MGHDK and CDR2 SYGVNS come from the germline V gene. CDR3 residues: CASSESGGAKNIQYF. The CDR3 DNA follows: TGTGCCAGCAGTGAGAGCGGGGGGGCCAAAAACATTCAGTACTTC.

The sample holds a few counts of this clonotype. V usage is TRBV18 and J usage is TRBJ2-3; 12 positions match TRBD2. CDR1 KGHSH and CDR2 LQKENI come from the germline V gene. This CDR3 spans 15 amino acids. The junction had 5 bases not matched to a gene; V was cut back by 9 bases and J by 1 base. The CDR3 region is CASAWTSGGTDTQYF. Written as DNA, the CDR3 is TGTGCCAGTGCCTGGACTAGCGGGGGCACAGATACGCAGTATTTT.

The sample holds a few counts of this clonotype. This rearrangement joins TRBV14 to TRBJ2-7; D perhaps matches TRBD1 (5 bases). Trimming left V 3 bases short and J 4 bases short, with 10 bases between. This CDR3 is 13 amino acids long. Germline V gene lookup returns CDR1 SGHDN and CDR2 FVKESK. The CDR3 coding sequence is TGTGCCAGCAGCCAGTCGACAGCTTACGAGCAGTACGTC. Its protein product is CASSQSTAYEQYV.

At least ten counts were recorded for this clonotype. For the CDR3, the DNA is TGTGCCAGCACACACAAGTCCGGCACGCAGTATTTT. Its translation: CASTHKSGTQYF. This chain connects TRBV3-1 to TRBJ2-3, with D unresolved. The ends were cut back, 7 bases at V and 9 bases at J, with 14 bases in the middle. Germline V gene lookup returns CDR1 LGHDT and CDR2 YNNKEL (reference sequence). The CDR3 spans 12 residues.

This clonotype is labeled as medium-sized. This chain links TRBV6-1 with TRBJ2-7, with D uncertain. V dropped 5 bases and J dropped 1 base, with 9 bases sitting between them. Germline CDR1 is MNHNS and CDR2 is SASEGT. There are 13 residues in the CDR3. CDR3 protein: CASSYGQSYEQYV. CDR3 DNA: TGTGCCAGCAGTTATGGTCAGTCCTACGAGCAGTACGTC.

This clonotype was detected ten times or more. The rearrangement joins TRBV24-1 to TRBJ2-3, with D hard to call. This CDR3 is built from 15 residues. Germline lookup yields CDR1 KGHDR and CDR2 SFDVKD. V shed 4 bases and J shed 5 bases, with 15 bases lying between them. For the CDR3, the DNA is TGTGCCACCAGTGAGTACAGCTTAGGACGAGATACGCAGTATTTT. Protein sequence: CATSEYSLGRDTQYF.

This clonotype appeared many times. The chain links TRBV12-3 or TRBV12-4 to TRBJ1-1; TRBD1 aligns across 7 bases. The CDR3 extends over 16 amino acids. With V trimmed by 0 bases and J by 1 base, 5 bases remained unmatched. The DNA of the CDR3 is TGTGCCAGCAGTTTAGCGCGAGGGGGCCGGAACACTGAAGCTTTCTTT. It translates to CASSLARGGRNTEAFF.

This clonotype was detected a few times. The chain couples TRBV27 to TRBJ2-5, with D perhaps matching TRBD1 (6 bases). CDR1 is MNHEY, CDR2 SMNVEV, per germline (reference sequence). The CDR3 sequence is 15 residues long. V lost 5 bases and J lost 1, with 14 bases in between. The CDR3 coding sequence is TGTGCCAGCAGTGAGAGGACAGCTCTCCAAGAGACCCAGTACTTC. As protein: CASSERTALQETQYF.

The rearrangement links TRBV13 to TRBJ1-2; D is undetermined. The CDR3 consists of 13 residues. Germline-derived CDR1 and CDR2 are PRHDT and FYEKMQ (reference sequence). Trimming took 3 bases from V and 7 from J, leaving 12 bases between them. CDR3 sequence: CASSFGQKGGYTF. CDR3 bases: TGTGCCAGCAGCTTTGGTCAGAAAGGTGGCTACACCTTC.

The V and J genes are TRBV7-9 and TRBJ2-1; 12 nucleotides align to TRBD2. CDR3 size: 16 residues. After removal of 4 bases from V and 4 bases from J, the junction contained 5 bases not matched to a gene. Per the germline V gene, CDR1 is SEHNR and CDR2 is FQNEAQ (reference sequence). The CDR3 region is CASSSLAGGRYNEQFF. CDR3 nucleotide sequence: TGTGCCAGCAGCTCACTAGCGGGGGGACGTTACAATGAGCAGTTCTTC.

This chain uses TRBV7-8 with TRBJ2-7; D is ambiguous. Between the trimmed V and J ends, which lost 1 base and 1 base, there was a span of 5 bases. Germline V gene sequence: CDR1 SGHVS, CDR2 FQNEAQ. The CDR3 totals 13 residues. The CDR3 region is CASSLGESYEQYV. In DNA form, the CDR3 reads TGTGCCAGCAGCTTAGGGGAATCCTACGAGCAGTACGTC.

V and J are TRBV6-1 and TRBJ2-1; 8 positions match TRBD2. V trimming: 7 bases; J trimming: 9 bases; junction bases outside the gene matches: 17. Germline V gene lookup returns CDR1 MNHNS and CDR2 SASEGT. The CDR3 is 16 residues long. CDR3: CASTSPVTSGGIEQFF. The CDR3 DNA follows: TGTGCCAGCACGTCCCCCGTAACCTCGGGAGGGATTGAGCAGTTCTTC.

The sample holds many counts of this clonotype. The chain employs TRBV3-1 and TRBJ1-4; the match to TRBD1 covers 7 bases. The junction had 4 bases not matched to a gene; V was cut back by 1 base and J by 8 bases. There are 14 residues in the CDR3. Germline lookup yields CDR1 LGHDT and CDR2 YNNKEL (reference sequence). The CDR3, as DNA: TGTGCCAGCAGCCAAGGTGACAGGGCGGAAAAACTGTTTTTT. It specifies CASSQGDRAEKLFF.